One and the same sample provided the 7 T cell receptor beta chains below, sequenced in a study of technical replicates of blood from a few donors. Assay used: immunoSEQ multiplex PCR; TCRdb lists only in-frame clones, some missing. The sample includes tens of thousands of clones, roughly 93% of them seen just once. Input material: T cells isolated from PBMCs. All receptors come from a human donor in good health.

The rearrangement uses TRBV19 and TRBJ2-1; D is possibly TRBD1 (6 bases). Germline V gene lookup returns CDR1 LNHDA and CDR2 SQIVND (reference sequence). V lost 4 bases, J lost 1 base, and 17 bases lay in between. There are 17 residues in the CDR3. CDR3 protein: CASSKGTLVLSYNEQFF. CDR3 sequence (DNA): TGTGCCAGTAGTAAGGGGACATTAGTATTATCCTACAATGAGCAGTTCTTC.

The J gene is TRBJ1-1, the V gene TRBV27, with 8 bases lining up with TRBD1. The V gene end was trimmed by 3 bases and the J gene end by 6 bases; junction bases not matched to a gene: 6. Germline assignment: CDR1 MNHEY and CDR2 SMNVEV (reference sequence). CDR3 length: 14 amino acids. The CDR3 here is CASSFQGAEAEAFF. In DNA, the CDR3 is TGTGCCAGCAGTTTTCAGGGGGCGGAGGCTGAAGCTTTCTTT.

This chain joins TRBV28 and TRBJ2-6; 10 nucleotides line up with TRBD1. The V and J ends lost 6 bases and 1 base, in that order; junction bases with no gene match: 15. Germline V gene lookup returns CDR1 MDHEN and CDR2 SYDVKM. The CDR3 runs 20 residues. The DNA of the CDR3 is TGTGCCAGCAGCGGCTACACAGACAGGGGGCTGGTTTCTGGGGCCAACGTCCTGACTTTC. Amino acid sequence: CASSGYTDRGLVSGANVLTF.

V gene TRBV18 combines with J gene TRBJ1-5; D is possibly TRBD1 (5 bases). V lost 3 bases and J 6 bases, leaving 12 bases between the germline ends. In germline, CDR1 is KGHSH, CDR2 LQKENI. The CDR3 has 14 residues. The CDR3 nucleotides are TGTGCCAGCTCACCCGACAGTACAGGTCAGCCCCAGCATTTT. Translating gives CASSPDSTGQPQHF.

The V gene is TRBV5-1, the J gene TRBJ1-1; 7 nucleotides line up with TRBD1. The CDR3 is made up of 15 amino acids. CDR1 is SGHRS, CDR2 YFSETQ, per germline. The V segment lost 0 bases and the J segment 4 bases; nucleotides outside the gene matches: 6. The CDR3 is CASSLADRDATEAFF. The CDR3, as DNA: TGCGCCAGCAGCTTGGCCGACAGGGATGCCACTGAAGCTTTCTTT.

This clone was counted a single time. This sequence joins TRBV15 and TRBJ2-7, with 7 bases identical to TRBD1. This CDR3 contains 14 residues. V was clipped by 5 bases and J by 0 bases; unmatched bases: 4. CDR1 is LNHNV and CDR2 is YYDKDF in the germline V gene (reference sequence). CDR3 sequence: CATSGTASSYEQYF. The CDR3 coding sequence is TGTGCCACCAGCGGGACAGCAAGCTCCTACGAGCAGTACTTC.

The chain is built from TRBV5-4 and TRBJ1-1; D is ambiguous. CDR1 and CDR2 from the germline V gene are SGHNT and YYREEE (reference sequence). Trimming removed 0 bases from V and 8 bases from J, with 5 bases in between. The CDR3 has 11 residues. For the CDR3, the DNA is TGTGCCAGCAGCTTGGGAGGGGAAGCTTTCTTT. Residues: CASSLGGEAFF.